This TCR beta chain comes out of a study of OX40 agonist ivuxolimab in advanced cancers. The table came from immunoSEQ multiplex PCR; TCRdb's copy has only in-frame clones and leaves some out. Of some 73,000 clones in the sample, 85% to 90% were seen once. Looked up from germline, CDR1 is MGHRA and CDR2 is YSYEKL. The CDR3 covers 16 residues. The V gene lost 3 bases and the J gene lost 5 bases, with 18 bases spanning the gap. This chain joins TRBV4-1 and TRBJ2-3, with D perhaps TRBD1 (6 bases). The starting material was CD4+ or CD8+ T cells sorted from blood, obtained in a trial of the OX40 agonist ivuxolimab. This TCR was sampled from an adult with an advanced solid tumor such as melanoma, head and neck, liver or kidney cancer. The DNA for the CDR3 is TGCGCCAGCAGCCAGGCTACCACCTCGGGACAAGATACGCAGTATTTT. Its protein product is CASSQATTSGQDTQYF.